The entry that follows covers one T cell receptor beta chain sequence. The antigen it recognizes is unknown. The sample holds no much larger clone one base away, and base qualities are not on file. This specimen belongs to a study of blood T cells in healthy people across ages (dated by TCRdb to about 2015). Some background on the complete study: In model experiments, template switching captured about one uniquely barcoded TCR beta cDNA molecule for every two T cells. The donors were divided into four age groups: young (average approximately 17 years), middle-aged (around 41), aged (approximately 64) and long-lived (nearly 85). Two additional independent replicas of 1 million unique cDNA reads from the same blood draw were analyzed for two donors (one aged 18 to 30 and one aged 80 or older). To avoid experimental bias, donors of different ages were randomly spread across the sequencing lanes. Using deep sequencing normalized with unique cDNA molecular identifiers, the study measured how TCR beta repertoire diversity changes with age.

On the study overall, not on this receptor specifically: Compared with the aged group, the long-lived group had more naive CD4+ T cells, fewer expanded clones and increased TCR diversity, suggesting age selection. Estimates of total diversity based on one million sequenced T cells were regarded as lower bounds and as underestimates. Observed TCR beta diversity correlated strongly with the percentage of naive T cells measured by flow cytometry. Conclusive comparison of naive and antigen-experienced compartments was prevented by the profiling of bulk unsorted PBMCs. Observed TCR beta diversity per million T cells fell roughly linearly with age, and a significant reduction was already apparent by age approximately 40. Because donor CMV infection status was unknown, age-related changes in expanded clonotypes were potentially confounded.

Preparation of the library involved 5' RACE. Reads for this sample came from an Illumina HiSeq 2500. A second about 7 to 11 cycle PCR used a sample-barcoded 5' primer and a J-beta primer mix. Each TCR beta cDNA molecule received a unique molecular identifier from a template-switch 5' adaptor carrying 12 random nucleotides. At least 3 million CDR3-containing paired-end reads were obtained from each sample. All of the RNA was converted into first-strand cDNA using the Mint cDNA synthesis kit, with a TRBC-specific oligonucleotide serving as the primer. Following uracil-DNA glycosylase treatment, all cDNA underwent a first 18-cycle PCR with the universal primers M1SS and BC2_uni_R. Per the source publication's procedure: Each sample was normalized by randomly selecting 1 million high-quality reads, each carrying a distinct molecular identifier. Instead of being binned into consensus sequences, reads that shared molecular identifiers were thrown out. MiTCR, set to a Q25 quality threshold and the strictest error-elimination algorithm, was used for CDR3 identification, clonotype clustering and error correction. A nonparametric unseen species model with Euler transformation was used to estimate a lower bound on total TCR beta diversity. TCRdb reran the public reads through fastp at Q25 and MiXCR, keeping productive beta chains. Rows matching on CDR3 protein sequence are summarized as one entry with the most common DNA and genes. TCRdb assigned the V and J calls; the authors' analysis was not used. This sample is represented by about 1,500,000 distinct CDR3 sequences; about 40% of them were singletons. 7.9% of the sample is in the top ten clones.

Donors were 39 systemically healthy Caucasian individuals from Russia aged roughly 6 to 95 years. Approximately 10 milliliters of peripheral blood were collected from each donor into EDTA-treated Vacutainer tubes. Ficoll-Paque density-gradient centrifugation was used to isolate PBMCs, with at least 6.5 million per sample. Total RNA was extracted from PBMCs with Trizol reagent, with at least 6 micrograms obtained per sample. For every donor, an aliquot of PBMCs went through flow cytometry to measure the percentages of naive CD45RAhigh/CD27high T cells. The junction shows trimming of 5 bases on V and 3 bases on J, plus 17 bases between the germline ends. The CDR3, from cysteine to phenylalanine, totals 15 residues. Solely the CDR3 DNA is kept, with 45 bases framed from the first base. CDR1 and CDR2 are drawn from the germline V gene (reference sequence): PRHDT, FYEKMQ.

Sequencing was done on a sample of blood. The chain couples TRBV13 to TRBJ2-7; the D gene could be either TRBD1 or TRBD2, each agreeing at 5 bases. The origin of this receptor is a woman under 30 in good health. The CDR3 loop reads CASSMIGTKIYEQYF. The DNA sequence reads TGTGCCAGCAGCATGATCGGGACGAAAATCTACGAGCAGTACTTC. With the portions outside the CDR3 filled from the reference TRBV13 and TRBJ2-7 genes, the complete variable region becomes AAGVIQSPRHLIKEKRETATLKCYPIPRHDTVYWYQQGPGQDPQFLISFYEKMQSDKGSIPDRFSAQQFSDYHSELNMSSLELGDSALYFCASSMIGTKIYEQYFGPGTRLTVT.